These 20 T cell receptor beta chains were sequenced from one sample in a study of T-cell memory formation after mild COVID-19. Via MiXCR, TCRdb re-called the 5' RACE reads, giving one row per CDR3 protein. The data hold fewer than 200,000 distinct CDR3 sequences, with approximately 18% observed a single time. The sample comprised PBMCs or a T cell subset sorted from them (not recorded which). These receptors all stem from a man between 18 and 29 years old who had mild COVID-19 (a few samples of this study predate the infection). Cell type and time point are not known.

In this sample, this clonotype turned up a few times. The rearrangement uses TRBV3-1 and TRBJ2-7; maybe TRBD1 (6 bases). The V end lost 8 bases, the J end lost 5 bases, and 13 bases lay between the germline ends. The CDR3 spans 12 residues. Germline-derived CDR1 and CDR2 are LGHDT and YNNKEL (reference sequence). In DNA form, the CDR3 reads TGTGCCAGCGGGCATTGGACAGACGAGCAGTACTTC. Translated, it gives CASGHWTDEQYF.

The chain has TRBV28 and TRBJ2-3; the D gene is possibly TRBD1 (6 bases). The V and J ends lost 6 bases and 2 bases respectively, with 15 bases between them. Germline V gives CDR1 MDHEN, CDR2 SYDVKM. The CDR3 has 15 residues. The CDR3 here is CASSIIDRTTDTQYF. CDR3 in DNA: TGTGCCAGCAGCATCATTGACAGGACCACAGATACGCAGTATTTT.

The J gene is TRBJ2-7, the V gene TRBV7-2, with 9 bases fitting TRBD1. V trimming: 4 bases; J trimming: 5 bases; junction bases outside the gene matches: 6. Germline loops: CDR1 SGHTA, CDR2 FQGNSA. There are 14 residues in the CDR3. CDR3 loop: CASSWTGAGDEQYV. The CDR3 DNA is TGTGCCAGCAGCTGGACAGGGGCCGGTGACGAGCAGTACGTC.

CDR3 coding DNA: TGCGCCAGCAGCTTTACGGGGGGCCCTCCCGCCCAAGAGACCCAGTACTTC. This sequence encodes CASSFTGGPPAQETQYF. The V gene is TRBV5-1, the J gene TRBJ2-5; D might be TRBD2 (7 bases). The CDR3 contains 17 residues. Trimming removed 2 bases from V and 1 base from J, with 18 bases in between. The germline CDR1 and CDR2 sequences are SGHRS and YFSETQ.

This clonotype was seen at least ten times. The chain couples TRBV6-5 to TRBJ1-3, with TRBD1 matching 8 bases. The CDR3 sequence is 14 residues long. V lost 10 bases, J lost 4 bases, and 9 bases stayed unmatched. Germline CDR1 and CDR2: MNHEY and SVGAGI. The CDR3 spells CATFSGGAGNTIYF. DNA of the CDR3: TGTGCCACCTTTTCAGGGGGCGCAGGAAACACCATATATTTT.

This clonotype was seen a few times. This sequence joins TRBV5-1 and TRBJ2-2; D assignment may be TRBD1 or TRBD2 (6 bases each). The CDR3 length is 15 residues. Trimming pared 3 bases from V and 5 bases from J, leaving 14 bases between. Germline lookup yields CDR1 SGHRS and CDR2 YFSETQ. The CDR3 DNA sequence: TGCGCCAGCAGCTGGGGGGACACTAGGACCGGGGAGCTGTTTTTT. It translates to CASSWGDTRTGELFF.

This clonotype was counted between two and nine times. CDR3 nucleotide sequence: TGTGCCAGCAGCCAGCCGGACACCTACTATGGCTACACCTTC. It yields the protein CASSQPDTYYGYTF. This chain uses TRBV3-1 with TRBJ1-2; D possibly corresponds to TRBD1 (5 bases). Germline V gene sequence: CDR1 LGHDT, CDR2 YNNKEL (reference sequence). CDR3 length: 14 amino acids. V gave up 3 bases and J gave up 3 bases, with 11 bases separating them.

The rearrangement joins TRBV29-1 to TRBJ2-3; D is ambiguous. Per germline, CDR1 SQVTM and CDR2 ANQGSEA. Trimming shortened V by 6 bases and J by 5 bases, and 15 bases separated the two germline ends. The CDR3 runs to 13 residues. The CDR3 spells CSVAFRARDTQYF. CDR3 bases: TGCAGCGTCGCCTTCAGAGCACGAGATACGCAGTATTTT.

The chain uses TRBV5-1 and TRBJ2-1; possible D gene TRBD1, 5 bases. The CDR3 is 11 amino acids. Germline V gives CDR1 SGHRS, CDR2 YFSETQ. V dropped 3 bases and J dropped 13 bases, with 11 bases sitting between them. The chain's CDR3 is CASSSQGRQFF. CDR3 in DNA: TGCGCCAGCAGCTCCCAGGGTCGCCAGTTCTTC. Variable domain in full (rest from reference TRBV5-1 and TRBJ2-1): KAGVTQTPRYLIKTRGQQVTLSCSPISGHRSVSWYQQTPGQGLQFLFEYFSETQRNKGNFPGRFSGRQFSNSRSEMNVSTLELGDSALYLCASSSQGRQFFGPGTRLTVL.

This clonotype was detected only a few times. The genes are TRBV5-1 and TRBJ2-6; D not resolved. V lost 6 bases and J lost 2, with 9 bases in between. The CDR3 has 14 amino acids. Germline-derived CDR1 and CDR2 are SGHRS and YFSETQ. This CDR3 reads CASNKTPGANVLTF. CDR3 nucleotide sequence: TGCGCCAGCAATAAGACGCCTGGGGCCAACGTCCTGACTTTC.

At least ten counts were recorded for this clonotype. The genes are TRBV2 and TRBJ2-7; no definite D call. This CDR3 is 12 amino acids long. Trimming took 6 bases from V and 6 from J, leaving 12 bases between them. CDR1 is SNHLY, CDR2 FYNNEI, per germline. CDR3 residues: CASRDPRFEQYF. The DNA for the CDR3 is TGTGCCAGCAGGGACCCCCGGTTCGAGCAGTACTTC.

The CDR3 DNA reads TGTGCCAGCAGTTTATTACTAGCGGGGGCCTACGAGCAGTACTTC. Protein: CASSLLLAGAYEQYF. The chain uses TRBV12-3 or TRBV12-4 and TRBJ2-7; 11 positions agree with TRBD2. The J segment lost 2 bases and the V segment lost 2 bases, leaving 2 bases of the junction unmatched. The CDR3 runs to 15 residues.

This chain uses TRBV20-1 with TRBJ2-3; D is perhaps TRBD1 (5 bases). In germline, CDR1 is DFQATT, CDR2 SNEGSKA (reference sequence). Trimming shortened V by 1 base and J by 0 bases, and 5 bases separated the two germline ends. The CDR3 runs 13 residues. The DNA of the CDR3 is TGCAGTGCTAGAGGACAGAGCACAGATACGCAGTATTTT. It translates to CSARGQSTDTQYF.

The V call is TRBV7-8, the J call TRBJ2-3; TRBD1 is a possible D gene (5 bases). Germline CDR1 SGHVS, CDR2 FQNEAQ. Trimming pared 5 bases from V and 7 bases from J, leaving 19 bases between. The CDR3 contains 15 residues. CDR3 sequence: CASSNRYRTSNTQYF. The CDR3 bases are TGTGCCAGCAGCAACAGGTACAGGACATCAAATACGCAGTATTTT.

The genes are TRBV19 and TRBJ1-1, with 10 bases fitting TRBD1. Germline-derived CDR1 and CDR2 are LNHDA and SQIVND (reference sequence). The length of the CDR3 is 15 residues. V lost 6 bases, J lost 5 bases, and 9 bases stayed unmatched. CDR3 in DNA: TGTGCCAGTAGAACCGGACAGGGGGTAGCGACTGAAGCTTTCTTT. It translates to CASRTGQGVATEAFF.

This clonotype was counted only a few times. V usage is TRBV28 and J usage is TRBJ2-2; D gene unclear. The CDR3 contains 12 residues. V gave up 8 bases and J gave up 6 bases, with 10 bases separating them. Germline CDR1 and CDR2: MDHEN and SYDVKM. Here the CDR3 DNA reads TGTGCCAGCGATTTGGGCTCCGGGGAGCTGTTTTTT. It translates to CASDLGSGELFF.

This clonotype has only a few counts. V gene TRBV6-1 combines with J gene TRBJ2-1; the D gene is possibly TRBD1 (5 bases). The V end was cut by 5 bases, the J end by 6 bases, with 17 bases between. This CDR3 is 15 amino acids long. Germline loops: CDR1 MNHNS, CDR2 SASEGT. CDR3 coding DNA: TGTGCCAGCAGTCACCAGGGAAAATCGGTCAATGAGCAGTTCTTC. Its translation: CASSHQGKSVNEQFF.

This rearrangement joins TRBV4-3 to TRBJ1-1, with 7 nucleotides matching TRBD1. The CDR3 contains 15 residues. V was pared by 0 bases and J by 1 base, with 2 bases of the junction left unmatched. CDR1 and CDR2 from the germline V gene are LGHNA and YSLEER. This chain's CDR3 is CASSQDAGGNTEAFF. In DNA, the CDR3 is TGCGCCAGCAGCCAAGATGCAGGGGGGAACACTGAAGCTTTCTTT.

There are a few counts of this clonotype. The J gene is TRBJ1-2, the V gene TRBV7-9; 9 nucleotides line up with TRBD1. Germline CDR1 and CDR2: SEHNR and FQNEAQ (reference sequence). Trimming removed 1 base from V and 7 bases from J; junction bases left unmatched: 4. CDR3 size: 14 residues. CDR3 sequence: CASSLDRGRGGYTF. The CDR3 DNA reads as TGTGCCAGCAGCTTAGACAGGGGGCGCGGTGGCTACACCTTC. Full variable domain (remainder filled in from reference TRBV7-9 and TRBJ1-2): DTGVSQNPRHKITKRGQNVTFRCDPISEHNRLYWYRQTLGQGPEFLTYFQNEAQLEKSRLLSDRFSAERPKGSFSTLEIQRTEQGDSAMYLCASSLDRGRGGYTFGSGTRLTVV.

In its sample, this clonotype was seen a few times. The CDR3 reads CASSSRVVTEAFF. The CDR3 nucleotides read TGTGCCAGCAGCTCCCGGGTAGTCACTGAAGCTTTCTTT. This chain links TRBV7-9 with TRBJ1-1, with D hard to call. Per the germline V gene, CDR1 is SEHNR and CDR2 is FQNEAQ (reference sequence). This CDR3 is built from 13 residues. V was pared by 4 bases and J by 4 bases, with 10 bases between.